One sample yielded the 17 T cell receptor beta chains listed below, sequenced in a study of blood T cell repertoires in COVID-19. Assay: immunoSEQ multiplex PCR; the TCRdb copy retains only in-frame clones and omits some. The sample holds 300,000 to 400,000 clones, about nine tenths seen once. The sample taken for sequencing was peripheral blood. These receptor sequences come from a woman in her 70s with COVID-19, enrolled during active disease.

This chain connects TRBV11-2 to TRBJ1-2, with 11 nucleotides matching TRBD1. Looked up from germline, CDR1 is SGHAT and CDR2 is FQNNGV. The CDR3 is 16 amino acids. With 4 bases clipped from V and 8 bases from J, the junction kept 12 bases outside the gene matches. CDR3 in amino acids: CASSSDRGLNRDGYTF. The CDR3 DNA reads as TGTGCCAGCAGCTCGGACAGGGGGCTTAATCGCGACGGCTACACCTTC.

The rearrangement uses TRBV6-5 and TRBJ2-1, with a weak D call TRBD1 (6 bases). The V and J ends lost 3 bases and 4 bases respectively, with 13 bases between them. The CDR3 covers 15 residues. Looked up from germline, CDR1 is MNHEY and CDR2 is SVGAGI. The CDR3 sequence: CASSYSGTPYNEQFF. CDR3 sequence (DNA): TGTGCCAGCAGTTATTCCGGGACACCTTACAATGAGCAGTTCTTC.

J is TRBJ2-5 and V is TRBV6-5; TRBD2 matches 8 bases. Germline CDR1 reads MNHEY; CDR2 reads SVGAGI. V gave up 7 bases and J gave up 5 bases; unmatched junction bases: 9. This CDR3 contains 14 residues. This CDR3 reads CASNPGGVWETQYF. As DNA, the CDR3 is TGTGCCAGCAACCCCGGGGGGGTATGGGAGACCCAGTACTTC.

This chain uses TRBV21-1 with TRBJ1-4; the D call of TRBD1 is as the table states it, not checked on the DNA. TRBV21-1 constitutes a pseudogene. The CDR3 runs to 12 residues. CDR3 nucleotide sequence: TGTGCCAGGAGGACAGGGGAGGAAAAACTGTTTTTT. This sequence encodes CARRTGEEKLFF.

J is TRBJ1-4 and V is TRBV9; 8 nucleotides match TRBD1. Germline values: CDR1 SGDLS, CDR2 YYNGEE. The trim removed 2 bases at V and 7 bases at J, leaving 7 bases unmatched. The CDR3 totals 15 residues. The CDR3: CASSVSGTGIEKLFF. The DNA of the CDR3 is TGTGCCAGCAGCGTGTCCGGGACAGGTATTGAAAAACTGTTTTTT.

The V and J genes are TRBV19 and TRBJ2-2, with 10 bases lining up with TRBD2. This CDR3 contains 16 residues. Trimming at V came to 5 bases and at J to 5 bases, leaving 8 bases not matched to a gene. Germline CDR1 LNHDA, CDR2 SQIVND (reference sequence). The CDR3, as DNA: TGTGCCAGTAGTCGGGTAGGAGCGGGAGGGACCGGGGAGCTGTTTTTT. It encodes CASSRVGAGGTGELFF.

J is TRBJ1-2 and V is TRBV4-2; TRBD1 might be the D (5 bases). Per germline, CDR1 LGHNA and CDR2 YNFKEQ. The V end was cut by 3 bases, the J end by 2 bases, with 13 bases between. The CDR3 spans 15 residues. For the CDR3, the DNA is TGTGCCAGCAGCCAGGATACGCCAGGGAACTATGGCTACACCTTC. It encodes CASSQDTPGNYGYTF.

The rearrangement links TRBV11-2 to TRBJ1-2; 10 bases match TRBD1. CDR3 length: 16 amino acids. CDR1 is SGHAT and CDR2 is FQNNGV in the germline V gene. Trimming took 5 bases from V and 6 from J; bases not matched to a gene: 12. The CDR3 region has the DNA TGTGCCAGCAGCCCCGGGACAGGGGCCCCGATGGATGGCTACACCTTC. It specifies CASSPGTGAPMDGYTF.

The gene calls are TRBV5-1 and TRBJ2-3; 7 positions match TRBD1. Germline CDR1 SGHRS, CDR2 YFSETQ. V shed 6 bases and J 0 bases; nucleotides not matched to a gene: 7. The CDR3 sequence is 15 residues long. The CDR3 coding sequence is TGCGCCAGCATATCCTCGGGACAGAGCACAGATACGCAGTATTTT. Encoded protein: CASISSGQSTDTQYF.

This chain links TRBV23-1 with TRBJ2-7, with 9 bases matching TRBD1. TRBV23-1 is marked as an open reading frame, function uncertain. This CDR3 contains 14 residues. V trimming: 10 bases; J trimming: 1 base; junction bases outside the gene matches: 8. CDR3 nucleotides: TGCGCCAACTGGGACAGGGCATTATCCTACGAGCAGTACTTC. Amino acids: CANWDRALSYEQYF.

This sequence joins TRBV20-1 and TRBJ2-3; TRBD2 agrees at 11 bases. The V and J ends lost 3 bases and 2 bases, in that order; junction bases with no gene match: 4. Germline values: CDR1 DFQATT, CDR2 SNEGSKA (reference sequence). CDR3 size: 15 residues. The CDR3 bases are TGCAGTGCTAGTAGTAGCGGGGGGGCCACAGATACGCAGTATTTT. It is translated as CSASSSGGATDTQYF.

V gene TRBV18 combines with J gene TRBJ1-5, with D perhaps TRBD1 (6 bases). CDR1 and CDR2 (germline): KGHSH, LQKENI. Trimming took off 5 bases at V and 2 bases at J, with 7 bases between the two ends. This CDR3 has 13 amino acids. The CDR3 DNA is TGTGCCAGCTCATCAGGGGGCAATCAGCCCCAGCATTTT. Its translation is CASSSGGNQPQHF.

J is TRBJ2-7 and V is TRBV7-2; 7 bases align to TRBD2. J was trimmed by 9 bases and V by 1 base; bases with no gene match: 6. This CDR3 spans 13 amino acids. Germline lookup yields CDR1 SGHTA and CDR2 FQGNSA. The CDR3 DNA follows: TGTGCCAGCAGCTTAGATCGAACGGGGGGGCAGTACTTC. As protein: CASSLDRTGGQYF.

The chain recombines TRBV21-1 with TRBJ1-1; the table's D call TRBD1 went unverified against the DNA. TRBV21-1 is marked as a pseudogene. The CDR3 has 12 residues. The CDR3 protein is CASRTGNTEAFF. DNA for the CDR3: TGTGCCAGCAGGACAGGGAACACTGAAGCTTTCTTT.

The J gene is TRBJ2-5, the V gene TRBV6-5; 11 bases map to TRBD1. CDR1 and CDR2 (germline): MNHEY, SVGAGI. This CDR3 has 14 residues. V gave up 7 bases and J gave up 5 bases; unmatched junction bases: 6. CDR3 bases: TGTGCCAGCAACCCGGGACAGGGGGTTGAGACCCAGTACTTC. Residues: CASNPGQGVETQYF.

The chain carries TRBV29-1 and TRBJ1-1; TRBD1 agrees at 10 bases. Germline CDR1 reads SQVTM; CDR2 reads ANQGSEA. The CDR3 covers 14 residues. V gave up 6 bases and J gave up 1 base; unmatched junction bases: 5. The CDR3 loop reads CSVHRQGANTEAFF. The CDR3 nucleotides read TGCAGCGTACACAGACAGGGGGCGAACACTGAAGCTTTCTTT.

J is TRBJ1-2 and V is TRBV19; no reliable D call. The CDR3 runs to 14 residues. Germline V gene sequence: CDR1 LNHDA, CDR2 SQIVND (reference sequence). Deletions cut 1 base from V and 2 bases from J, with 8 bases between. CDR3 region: CASSIVRMNYGYTF. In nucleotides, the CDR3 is TGTGCCAGTAGTATAGTGAGGATGAACTATGGCTACACCTTC.